These 29 T cell receptor beta chains were sequenced from one sample in a study of T cell changes during pregnancy in multiple sclerosis (dated by TCRdb to between 2019 and 2020). The library was obtained by the immunoSEQ multiplex PCR assay. TCRdb holds this immuneACCESS table with in-frame rearrangements only. Some clones are missing; in checked studies, unresolved V genes explain under half, and the rest has no known cause. The sample table records 36,000 or so clones; 88% of these occur just once. Roughly 0.52% of the sample goes to the ten largest clones. The source was CD4+ T cells from peripheral blood mononuclear cells, collected in the first trimester of pregnancy. The receptors stem from a female donor with multiple sclerosis, enrolled in a pregnancy study.

The DNA for the CDR3 is TGTGCCAGCAGCTTATCCGGACAGGGGAATTCACCCCTCCACTTT. It encodes CASSLSGQGNSPLHF. The genes are TRBV11-2 and TRBJ1-6; 9 positions agree with TRBD1. The CDR3 runs to 15 residues. The germline gives CDR1 SGHAT, CDR2 FQNNGV. Trimming removed 2 bases from V and 7 bases from J; junction bases left unmatched: 3.

The rearrangement joins TRBV6-1 to TRBJ1-5; 12 bases match TRBD1. The V gene's germline CDR1 is MNHNS and CDR2 SASEGT. The CDR3 length is 14 residues. Germline trimming cut 7 bases from V and 7 bases from J; bases unmatched to any gene: 5. The CDR3 DNA reads TGTGCCAGCACCCCCGGGACAGGGGGCCAGCCCCAGCATTTT. Translating it yields CASTPGTGGQPQHF.

CDR3 in amino acids: CASSLGGGIGEQFF. CDR3 DNA sequence: TGTGCCAGCAGCTTGGGAGGCGGGATCGGTGAGCAGTTCTTC. This chain uses TRBV5-4 with TRBJ2-1; possibly TRBD2 for D (6 bases). With 0 bases removed from V and 9 bases from J, the gap between germline ends came to 13 bases. The CDR3 sequence is 14 residues long. Germline V CDR1 and CDR2: SGHNT, YYREEE (reference sequence).

The chain employs TRBV6-6 and TRBJ1-5, with D perhaps TRBD1 (5 bases). This CDR3 contains 16 residues. The germline CDR1 and CDR2 sequences are MNHNY and SVGAGI (reference sequence). V lost 2 bases and J lost 4, with 15 bases in between. The CDR3 spells CASSYGVGGQNQPQHF. The CDR3 DNA sequence: TGTGCCAGCAGTTACGGGGTGGGGGGTCAGAATCAGCCCCAGCATTTT.

The gene calls are TRBV23-1 and TRBJ2-5, with 8 bases matching TRBD1. TRBV23-1 is treated as an ORF (open reading frame) with a function not yet certain. The CDR3 contains 15 residues. V lost 4 bases and J lost 1; bases outside the gene matches: 5. CDR3 nucleotide sequence: TGCGCCAGCAGTCCCGGGACAGGCCTCCAAGAGACCCAGTACTTC. Amino acids: CASSPGTGLQETQYF.

The rearrangement links TRBV10-3 to TRBJ2-7, with D possibly matching TRBD2 (6 bases). The CDR3 has 13 residues. Trimming shortened V by 8 bases and J by 1 base, and 12 bases separated the two germline ends. Germline CDR1 and CDR2: ENHRY and SYGVKD. For the CDR3, the DNA is TGTGCCATCGCTCGGGACTCGTCCTACGAGCAGTACTTC. Encoded protein: CAIARDSSYEQYF.

Of note for this clone: A read error may produce the germline difference seen at one junction end. The chain has TRBV9 and TRBJ2-1; 15 bases agree with TRBD2. The CDR3 spans 18 residues. From germline, CDR1 is SGDLS and CDR2 YYNGEE. The CDR3 sequence is CASSVGGGTSGRINGQFF. For the CDR3, the DNA is TGTGCCAGCAGCGTAGGCGGTGGGACTAGCGGGAGGATCAATGGGCAGTTCTTC. The complete variable domain, with remaining parts taken from reference TRBV9 and TRBJ2-1, reads DSGVTQTPKHLITATGQRVTLRCSPRSGDLSVYWYQQSLDQGLQFLIQYYNGEERAKGNILERFSAQQFPDLHSELNLSSLELGDSALYFCASSVGGGTSGRINGQFFGPGTRLTVL.

V usage is TRBV6-5 and J usage is TRBJ1-1; D not certain. There are 11 residues in the CDR3. The V end lost 5 bases, the J end lost 7 bases, and 8 bases lay between the germline ends. Germline CDR1 reads MNHEY; CDR2 reads SVGAGI. CDR3 protein: CASSGRIEAFF. CDR3 DNA sequence: TGTGCCAGCAGTGGGAGGATTGAAGCTTTCTTT.

V usage is TRBV6-1 and J usage is TRBJ1-2, with a possible D match to TRBD1 (6 bases). Trimming shortened V by 10 bases and J by 9 bases, and 15 bases separated the two germline ends. This CDR3 is built from 11 residues. Germline V lookup: CDR1 MNHNS, CDR2 SASEGT. The CDR3: CATRGGGSYTF. CDR3 nucleotides: TGTGCCACCCGCGGGGGCGGAAGCTACACCTTC.

The CDR3 nucleotides are TGTGCCAGCAGTTTTCTGGGGAGGACTGAAGCTTTCTTT. It specifies CASSFLGRTEAFF. J is TRBJ1-1 and V is TRBV28; D gene unclear. The germline V gene has CDR1 MDHEN and CDR2 SYDVKM. This CDR3 is 13 amino acids long. V was clipped by 3 bases and J by 5 bases, with 10 bases between them.

This clone was seen more than once but under ten times. The chain employs TRBV9 and TRBJ1-4, with a possible D match to TRBD1 (6 bases). Trimming stripped 4 bases from V and 8 bases from J, with 18 bases between. This CDR3 contains 15 residues. Germline V gene lookup returns CDR1 SGDLS and CDR2 YYNGEE. DNA for the CDR3: TGTGCCAGCAGCCCTCCAGGGGCGTTGGGGGAAAAACTGTTTTTT. Residues: CASSPPGALGEKLFF. The whole variable domain, filled in from reference TRBV9 and TRBJ1-4, reads DSGVTQTPKHLITATGQRVTLRCSPRSGDLSVYWYQQSLDQGLQFLIQYYNGEERAKGNILERFSAQQFPDLHSELNLSSLELGDSALYFCASSPPGALGEKLFFGSGTQLSVL.

The CDR3 reads CASRDSGGYNEQFF. CDR3 nucleotide sequence: TGTGCCAGCAGGGATAGCGGGGGGTACAATGAGCAGTTCTTC. The chain employs TRBV2 and TRBJ2-1, with 10 bases lining up with TRBD2. The CDR3 is made up of 14 amino acids. Looked up from germline, CDR1 is SNHLY and CDR2 is FYNNEI. J was trimmed by 4 bases and V by 6 bases; bases with no gene match: 3.

J is TRBJ1-1 and V is TRBV5-4, with TRBD1 matching over 7 bases. The V segment lost 4 bases and the J segment 4 bases; nucleotides outside the gene matches: 13. CDR1 is SGHNT and CDR2 is YYREEE in the germline V gene (reference sequence). This CDR3 has 16 residues. CDR3 nucleotides: TGTGCCAGCAGCAAGGGGACAGATCTAGGGTTCACTGAAGCTTTCTTT. Its protein product is CASSKGTDLGFTEAFF.

The V gene is TRBV5-1, the J gene TRBJ1-1; TRBD1 matches 7 bases. V dropped 7 bases and J dropped 0; count of bases not matched to a gene: 9. CDR1 is SGHRS, CDR2 YFSETQ, per germline. The CDR3 has 15 amino acids. Here the CDR3 DNA reads TGCGCCAGCCGCCCATCGGGACAGTTGAACACTGAAGCTTTCTTT. This translates into CASRPSGQLNTEAFF. Drawing the rest from reference TRBV5-1 and TRBJ1-1, the complete variable domain is KAGVTQTPRYLIKTRGQQVTLSCSPISGHRSVSWYQQTPGQGLQFLFEYFSETQRNKGNFPGRFSGRQFSNSRSEMNVSTLELGDSALYLCASRPSGQLNTEAFFGQGTRLTVV.

This sequence joins TRBV7-8 and TRBJ1-5; no reliable D call. The CDR3 has 21 amino acids. Germline V CDR1 and CDR2: SGHVS, FQNEAQ. V lost 1 base to trimming and J lost 3 bases, with 28 bases between them. As DNA, the CDR3 is TGTGCCAGCAGCTTAGAATATTTCTCAGCACAGATAAAACCTCACAATCAGCCCCAGCATTTT. This sequence encodes CASSLEYFSAQIKPHNQPQHF. Drawing the rest from reference TRBV7-8 and TRBJ1-5, the complete variable domain is GAGVSQSPRYKVAKRGQDVALRCDPISGHVSLFWYQQALGQGPEFLTYFQNEAQLDKSGLPSDRFFAERPEGSVSTLKIQRTQQEDSAVYLCASSLEYFSAQIKPHNQPQHFGDGTRLSIL.

The CDR3 here is CAWSVRDRGLYEQYF. The CDR3 DNA follows: TGTGCCTGGAGTGTACGGGACAGGGGGCTGTACGAGCAGTACTTC. The V and J genes are TRBV30 and TRBJ2-7, with 12 bases fitting TRBD1. The CDR3 covers 15 residues. J was trimmed by 4 bases and V by 0 bases; bases with no gene match: 4. The V gene's germline CDR1 is GTSNPN and CDR2 SVGIG (reference sequence).

The chain links TRBV7-2 to TRBJ2-1; 8 positions match TRBD1. The CDR3 contains 14 residues. The trim removed 3 bases at V and 15 bases at J, leaving 13 bases unmatched. Germline V CDR1 and CDR2: SGHTA, FQGNSA. CDR3 DNA: TGTGCCAGCAGCTTTGGGACAGGTCGTATTGAGGTGTTCTTC. It is translated as CASSFGTGRIEVFF. The full variable domain, completed using reference TRBV7-2 and TRBJ2-1, is GAGVSQSPSNKVTEKGKDVELRCDPISGHTALYWYRQSLGQGLEFLIYFQGNSAPDKSGLPSDRFSAERTGGSVSTLTIQRTQQEDSAVYLCASSFGTGRIEVFFGPGTRLTVL.

The chain links TRBV4-1 to TRBJ1-3, with 7 bases aligning to TRBD1. In germline, CDR1 is MGHRA, CDR2 YSYEKL. The junction had 4 bases not matched to a gene; V was cut back by 2 bases and J by 0 bases. The CDR3 is 16 residues long. CDR3 sequence reads: CASSQRGQVSGNTIYF. The CDR3 region has the DNA TGCGCCAGCAGCCAAAGAGGACAGGTCTCTGGAAACACCATATATTTT.

V gene TRBV7-9 combines with J gene TRBJ2-2; 10 bases map to TRBD2. This CDR3 has 16 residues. Germline V gene lookup returns CDR1 SEHNR and CDR2 FQNEAQ (reference sequence). V gave up 2 bases and J gave up 6 bases; unmatched junction bases: 6. The CDR3 protein is CASSLSLAGVSGELFF. For the CDR3, the DNA is TGTGCCAGCAGCTTAAGTCTAGCGGGAGTCTCCGGGGAGCTGTTTTTT.

The chain combines TRBV30 with TRBJ2-1; D perhaps matches TRBD2 (5 bases). Trimming removed 4 bases from V and 7 bases from J, with 8 bases in between. Germline-derived CDR1 and CDR2 are GTSNPN and SVGIG (reference sequence). The CDR3 sequence is 11 residues long. DNA of the CDR3: TGTGCCTGGAATTGGGAGAATGAGCAGTTCTTC. Its translation is CAWNWENEQFF. Supplemented by reference TRBV30 and TRBJ2-1, the full variable domain reads SQTIHQWPATLVQPVGSPLSLECTVEGTSNPNLYWYRQAAGRGLQLLFYSVGIGQISSEVPQNLSASRPQDRQFILSSKKLLLSDSGFYLCAWNWENEQFFGPGTRLTVL.

Here the CDR3 reads CASSVGLAGAEQYF. Written as DNA, the CDR3 is TGTGCCAGCAGCGTAGGGCTAGCGGGAGCCGAGCAGTACTTC. The rearrangement links TRBV9 to TRBJ2-7; 10 bases are a match to TRBD2. V lost 0 bases and J lost 6; bases outside the gene matches: 3. The CDR3 runs to 14 residues. The germline CDR1 and CDR2 sequences are SGDLS and YYNGEE.

This rearrangement joins TRBV5-1 to TRBJ1-2, with 7 nucleotides matching TRBD1. The germline gives CDR1 SGHRS, CDR2 YFSETQ. The V gene end was trimmed by 4 bases and the J gene end by 1 base; junction bases not matched to a gene: 7. The CDR3 has 15 residues. The CDR3 nucleotides read TGCGCCAGCAGCCTTATGGGACAGAGTAACTATGGCTACACCTTC. Translating gives CASSLMGQSNYGYTF.

The V and J genes are TRBV5-4 and TRBJ2-5, with 9 bases aligning to TRBD1. Germline loops: CDR1 SGHNT, CDR2 YYREEE (reference sequence). The CDR3 covers 17 residues. V was clipped by 1 base and J by 5 bases; unmatched bases: 12. CDR3 protein: CASSLPVGQGMWETQYF. The CDR3 nucleotides are TGTGCCAGCAGCTTGCCCGTAGGACAGGGGATGTGGGAGACCCAGTACTTC.

The CDR3 loop is CASSFSYSGNEQFF. The CDR3 nucleotides are TGTGCCAGCAGTTTTTCATATAGTGGCAATGAGCAGTTCTTC. The V and J genes are TRBV28 and TRBJ2-1; D gene unclear. The CDR3 sequence is 14 residues long. Trimming pared 3 bases from V and 6 bases from J, leaving 12 bases between. The germline V gene has CDR1 MDHEN and CDR2 SYDVKM.

The chain employs TRBV18 and TRBJ2-5; D gene ambiguous. Germline V lookup: CDR1 KGHSH, CDR2 LQKENI. V lost 0 bases and J lost 2, with 7 bases in between. The CDR3 length is 14 residues. The chain's CDR3 is CASSPPGTQETQYF. The CDR3 nucleotides are TGTGCCAGCTCACCACCGGGCACTCAAGAGACCCAGTACTTC.

This chain connects TRBV5-1 to TRBJ1-6, with D unresolved. This CDR3 has 15 amino acids. V lost 4 bases, J lost 7 bases, and 15 bases lay in between. CDR1 and CDR2 from the germline V gene are SGHRS and YFSETQ. CDR3 residues: CASSNQQIRNSPLHF. In nucleotides, the CDR3 is TGCGCCAGCAGCAACCAACAGATAAGGAATTCACCCCTCCACTTT.

V and J are TRBV2 and TRBJ1-2; TRBD1 is a possible D gene (5 bases). The CDR3 is made up of 13 amino acids. In germline, CDR1 is SNHLY, CDR2 FYNNEI. Between the trimmed V and J ends, which lost 6 bases and 7 bases, there was a span of 15 bases. The CDR3 loop reads CASSGGAVAGYTF. For the CDR3, the DNA is TGTGCCAGCAGCGGCGGGGCGGTCGCTGGCTACACCTTC.

The chain employs TRBV5-6 and TRBJ1-6; 9 bases align to TRBD1. Germline V gene sequence: CDR1 SGHDT, CDR2 YYEEEE. The CDR3 totals 13 residues. V lost 5 bases, J lost 10 bases, and 4 bases stayed unmatched. The CDR3 spells CASRGQGKSPLHF. CDR3 DNA: TGTGCCAGCAGGGGACAGGGCAAATCACCCCTCCACTTT.

This sequence joins TRBV5-1 and TRBJ2-1; 9 bases match TRBD1. This CDR3 is built from 18 residues. Germline V gives CDR1 SGHRS, CDR2 YFSETQ. J was trimmed by 3 bases and V by 0 bases; bases with no gene match: 10. CDR3 loop: CASSLDRTRTGVYNEQFF. The CDR3, as DNA: TGCGCCAGCAGCTTGGATAGGACGAGGACAGGGGTCTACAATGAGCAGTTCTTC.